The entry below gives a single TCR beta chain sequence along with its context. This clone was picked up one time. The antigen it binds to is not known. No base-level quality is on record; no much larger clone is a single base apart. The data originate from a study of blood T cell repertoires in COVID-19 (dated by TCRdb to about 2020). For the study in its entirety: Samples from collaborators originated in the United States, Italy and Spain and spanned both the acute and convalescent phases of COVID-19. The material from the prospective study consisted of cDNA or gDNA derived from T cells, B-cell-depleted T cells, or PBMCs. Subjects who had been exposed to COVID-19, were actively infected with it, or had recovered from it provided the deeply sampled blood TCRbeta repertoires that made up the dataset. The repertoires were made available in a free public database intended to serve as a resource for research on the immune response to SARS-CoV-2. Samples came from the ongoing ImmuneRACE study (first 160 participants) plus 1,254 subjects from 6 global collaborators. The sample metadata nearly always contained a de-identified subject ID, COVID-19 status, age in years and sex. Where HLA class I and class II types were available, the types were taken from metadata supplied by the sample provider, not from assay-based typing.

The CDR3 contains 15 residues, cysteine and phenylalanine counted. Left in the record is the CDR3 DNA by itself, 45 bases read in frame from the first base. Looking up the germline V gene (reference sequence) yields CDR1 LNHDA and CDR2 SQIVND. V gives up 1 base and J gives up 3 bases, and the segment between their germline ends measures 13 bases. Overall study results and their limits: Clinical and demographic metadata were provided uncurated, with the amount varying by source and participant.

Collaborating institutions collected whole blood in K2EDTA tubes following their own protocols. For TCRbeta analysis, collaborator samples were shipped as frozen whole blood, as isolated PBMCs, or as DNA extracted from either sample type. TCRbeta CDR3 regions were amplified from genomic DNA by means of the immunoSEQ Assay, a bias-controlled multiplex PCR. Per the source publication's procedure: The number of nucleated cells in each sample was estimated by amplification of reference gene primers within the assay. To quantify the absolute abundance of each unique TCRbeta CDR3 rearrangement, sequence reads were collapsed and filtered. For each sample, productive Simpson clonality was calculated as the square root of Simpson's diversity index across productive rearrangements. As stored in TCRdb, this immuneACCESS dataset retains in-frame rearrangements with V and J assigned. A fraction of the clones does not appear; measured against another copy, unresolved V genes explain less than half of the discrepancy, and the remainder lacks a known reason. The V and J calls and clone size are taken from that table; D and trimming were inferred from the DNA. The sample table records approximately 110,000 clones; roughly nine tenths of these occur just once. About 30% of the sample belongs to the ten largest clones.

The clonotype was recovered from a woman of 80 years or more with acute or convalescent COVID-19. Sequencing was performed on peripheral blood. The chain was built from TRBV19 and TRBJ2-7; TRBD1 is possibly the D segment (5 matching bases). The CDR3 corresponds to CASSIGRGAGYEQYF. DNA sequence: TGTGCCAGTAGTATAGGGCGTGGGGCAGGCTACGAGCAGTACTTC.